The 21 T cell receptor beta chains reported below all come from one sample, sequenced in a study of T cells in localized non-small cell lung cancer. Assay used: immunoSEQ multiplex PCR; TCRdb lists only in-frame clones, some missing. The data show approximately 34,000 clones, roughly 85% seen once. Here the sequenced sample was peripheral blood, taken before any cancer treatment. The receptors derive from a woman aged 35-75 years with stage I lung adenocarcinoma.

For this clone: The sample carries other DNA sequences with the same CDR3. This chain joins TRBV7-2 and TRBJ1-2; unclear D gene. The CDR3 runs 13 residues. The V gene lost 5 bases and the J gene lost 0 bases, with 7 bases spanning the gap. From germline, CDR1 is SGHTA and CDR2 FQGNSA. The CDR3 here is CASSPQSNYGYTF. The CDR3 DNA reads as TGTGCCAGCAGCCCCCAATCTAACTATGGCTACACCTTC.

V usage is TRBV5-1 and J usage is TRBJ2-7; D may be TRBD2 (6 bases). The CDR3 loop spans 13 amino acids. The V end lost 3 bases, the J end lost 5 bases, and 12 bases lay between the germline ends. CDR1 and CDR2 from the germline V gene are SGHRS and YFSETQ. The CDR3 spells CASSWGVENEQYF. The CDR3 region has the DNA TGCGCCAGCAGCTGGGGGGTAGAGAACGAGCAGTACTTC. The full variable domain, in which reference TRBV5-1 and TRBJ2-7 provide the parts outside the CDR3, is KAGVTQTPRYLIKTRGQQVTLSCSPISGHRSVSWYQQTPGQGLQFLFEYFSETQRNKGNFPGRFSGRQFSNSRSEMNVSTLELGDSALYLCASSWGVENEQYFGPGTRLTVT.

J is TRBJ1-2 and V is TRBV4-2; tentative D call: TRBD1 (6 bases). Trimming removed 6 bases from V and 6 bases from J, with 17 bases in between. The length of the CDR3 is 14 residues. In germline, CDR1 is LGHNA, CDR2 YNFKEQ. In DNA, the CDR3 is TGTGCCAGCAGACGCACAGGGACAAGGGATGGCTACACCTTC. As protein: CASRRTGTRDGYTF.

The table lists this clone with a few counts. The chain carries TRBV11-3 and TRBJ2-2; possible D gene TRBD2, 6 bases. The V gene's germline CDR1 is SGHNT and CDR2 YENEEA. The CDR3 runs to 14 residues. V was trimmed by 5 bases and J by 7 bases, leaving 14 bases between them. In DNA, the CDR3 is TGTGCCAGCAGCGAAAGACCCGGGGGCGGGGAGCTGTTTTTT. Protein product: CASSERPGGGELFF.

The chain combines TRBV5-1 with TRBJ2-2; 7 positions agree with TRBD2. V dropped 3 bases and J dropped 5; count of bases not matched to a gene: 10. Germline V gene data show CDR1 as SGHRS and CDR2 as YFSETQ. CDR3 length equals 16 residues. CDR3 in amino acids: CASSWDGGRETGELFF. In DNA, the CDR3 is TGCGCCAGCAGCTGGGACGGGGGGAGAGAAACCGGGGAGCTGTTTTTT. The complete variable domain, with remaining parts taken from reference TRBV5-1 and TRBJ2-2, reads KAGVTQTPRYLIKTRGQQVTLSCSPISGHRSVSWYQQTPGQGLQFLFEYFSETQRNKGNFPGRFSGRQFSNSRSEMNVSTLELGDSALYLCASSWDGGRETGELFFGEGSRLTVL.

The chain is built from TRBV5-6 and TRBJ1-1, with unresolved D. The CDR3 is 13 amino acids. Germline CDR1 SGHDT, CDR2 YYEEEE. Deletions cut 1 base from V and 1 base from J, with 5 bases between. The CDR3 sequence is CASSLPGNTEAFF. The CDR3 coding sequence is TGTGCCAGCAGCTTGCCCGGGAACACTGAAGCTTTCTTT.

The CDR3 nucleotides are TGTGCCAGCAGCTTAGTTGGTAACACTGAAGCTTTCTTT. Protein: CASSLVGNTEAFF. V usage is TRBV11-2 and J usage is TRBJ1-1; D uncertain. V was clipped by 1 base and J by 2 bases, with 5 bases between them. Germline V gene sequence: CDR1 SGHAT, CDR2 FQNNGV. The CDR3 spans 13 residues.

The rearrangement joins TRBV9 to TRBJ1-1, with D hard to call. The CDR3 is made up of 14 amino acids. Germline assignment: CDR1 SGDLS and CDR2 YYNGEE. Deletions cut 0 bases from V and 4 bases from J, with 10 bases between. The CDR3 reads CASSVVPWGTEAFF. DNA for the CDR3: TGTGCCAGCAGCGTAGTACCGTGGGGCACTGAAGCTTTCTTT.

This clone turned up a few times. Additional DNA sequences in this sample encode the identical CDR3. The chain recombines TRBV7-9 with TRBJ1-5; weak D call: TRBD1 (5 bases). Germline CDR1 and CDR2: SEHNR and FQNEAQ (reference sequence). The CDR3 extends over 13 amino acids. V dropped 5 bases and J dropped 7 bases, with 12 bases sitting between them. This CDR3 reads CASSLGGGQPQHF. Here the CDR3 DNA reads TGTGCCAGCAGCCTCGGGGGGGGACAGCCCCAGCATTTT.

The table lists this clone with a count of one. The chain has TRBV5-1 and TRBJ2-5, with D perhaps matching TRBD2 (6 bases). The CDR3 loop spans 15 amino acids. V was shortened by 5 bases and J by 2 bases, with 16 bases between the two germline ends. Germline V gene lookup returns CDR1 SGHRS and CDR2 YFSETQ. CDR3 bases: TGCGCCAGCAGGTGGTCTGGGGGACTGCAAGAGACCCAGTACTTC. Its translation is CASRWSGGLQETQYF.

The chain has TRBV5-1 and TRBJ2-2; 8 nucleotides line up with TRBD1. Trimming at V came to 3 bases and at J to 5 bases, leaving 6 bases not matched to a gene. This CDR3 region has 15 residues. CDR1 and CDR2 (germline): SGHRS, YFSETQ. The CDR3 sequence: CASSSGQGGTGELFF. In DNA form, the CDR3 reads TGCGCCAGCAGCTCCGGACAGGGTGGGACCGGGGAGCTGTTTTTT.

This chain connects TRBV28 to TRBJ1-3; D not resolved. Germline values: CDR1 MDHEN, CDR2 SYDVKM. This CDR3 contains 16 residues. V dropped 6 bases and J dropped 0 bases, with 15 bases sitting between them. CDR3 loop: CASRVGGRSSGNTIYF. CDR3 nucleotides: TGTGCCAGCAGGGTCGGAGGCAGGAGCTCTGGAAACACCATATATTTT.

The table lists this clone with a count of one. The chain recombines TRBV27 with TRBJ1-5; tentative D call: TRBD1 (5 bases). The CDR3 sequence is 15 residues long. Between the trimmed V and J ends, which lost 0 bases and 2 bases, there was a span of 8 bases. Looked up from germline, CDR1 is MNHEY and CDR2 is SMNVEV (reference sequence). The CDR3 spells CASSLSGGGNQPQHF. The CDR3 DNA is TGTGCCAGCAGTTTATCTGGAGGGGGCAATCAGCCCCAGCATTTT.

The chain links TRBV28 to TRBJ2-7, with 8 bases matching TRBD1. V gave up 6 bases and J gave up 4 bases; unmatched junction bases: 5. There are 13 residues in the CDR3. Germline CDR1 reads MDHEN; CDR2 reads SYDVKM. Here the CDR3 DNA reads TGTGCCAGCAGAAGGACAGGGTCATACGAGCAGTACTTC. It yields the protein CASRRTGSYEQYF.

This CDR3 is CASSLNPGANVLTF. In DNA, the CDR3 is TGTGCCAGCAGCTTAAATCCTGGGGCCAACGTCCTGACTTTC. This sequence joins TRBV7-8 and TRBJ2-6, with D unclear. V was trimmed by 2 bases and J by 2 bases, leaving 4 bases between them. This CDR3 is built from 14 residues. Germline V gene data show CDR1 as SGHVS and CDR2 as FQNEAQ.

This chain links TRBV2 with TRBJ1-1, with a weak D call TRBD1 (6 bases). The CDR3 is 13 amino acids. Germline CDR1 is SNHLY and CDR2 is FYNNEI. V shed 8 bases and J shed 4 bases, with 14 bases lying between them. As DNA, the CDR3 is TGTGCCAGCCTTCGTGCGACAGGCACTGAAGCTTTCTTT. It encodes CASLRATGTEAFF.

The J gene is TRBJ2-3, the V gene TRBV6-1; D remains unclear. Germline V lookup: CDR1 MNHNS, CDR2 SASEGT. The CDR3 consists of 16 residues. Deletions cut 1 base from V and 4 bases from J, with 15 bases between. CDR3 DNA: TGTGCCAGCAGTGAAGGCCTCAGGAGACGGGCAGATACGCAGTATTTT. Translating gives CASSEGLRRRADTQYF.

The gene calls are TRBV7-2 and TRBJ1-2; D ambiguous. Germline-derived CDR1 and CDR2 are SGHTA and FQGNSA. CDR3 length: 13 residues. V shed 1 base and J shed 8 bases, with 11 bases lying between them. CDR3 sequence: CASSLEGGGGYTF. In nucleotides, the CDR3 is TGTGCCAGCAGCTTAGAAGGAGGAGGCGGCTACACCTTC.

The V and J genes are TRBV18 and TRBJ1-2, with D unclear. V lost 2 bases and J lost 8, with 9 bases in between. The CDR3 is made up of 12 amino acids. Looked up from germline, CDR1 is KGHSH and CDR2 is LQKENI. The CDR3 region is CASSPGPAGYTF. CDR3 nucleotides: TGTGCCAGCTCACCAGGGCCGGCAGGCTACACCTTC.

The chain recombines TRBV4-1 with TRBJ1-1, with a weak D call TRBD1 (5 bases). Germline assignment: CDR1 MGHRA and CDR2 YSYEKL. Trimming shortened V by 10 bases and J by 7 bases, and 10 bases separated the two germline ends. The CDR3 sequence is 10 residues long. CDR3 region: CATKGSEAFF. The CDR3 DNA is TGCGCCACCAAGGGGAGTGAAGCTTTCTTT.

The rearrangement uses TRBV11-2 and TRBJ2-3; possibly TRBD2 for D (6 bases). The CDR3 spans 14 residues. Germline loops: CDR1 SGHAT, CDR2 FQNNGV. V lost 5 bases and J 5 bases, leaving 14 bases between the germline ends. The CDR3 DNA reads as TGTGCCAGCAGCCCCCTGGGGGGTGGAGATACGCAGTATTTT. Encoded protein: CASSPLGGGDTQYF.